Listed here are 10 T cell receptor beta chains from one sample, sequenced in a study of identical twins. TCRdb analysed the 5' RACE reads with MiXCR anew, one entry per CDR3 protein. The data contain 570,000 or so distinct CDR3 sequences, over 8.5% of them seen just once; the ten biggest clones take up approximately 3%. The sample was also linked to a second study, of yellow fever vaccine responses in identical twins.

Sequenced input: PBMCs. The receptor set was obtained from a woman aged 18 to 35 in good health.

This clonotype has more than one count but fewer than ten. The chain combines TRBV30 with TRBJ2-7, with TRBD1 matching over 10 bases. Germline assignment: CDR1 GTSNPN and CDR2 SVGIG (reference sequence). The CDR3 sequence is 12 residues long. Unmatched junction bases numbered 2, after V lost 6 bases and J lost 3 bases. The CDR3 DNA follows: TGTGCCTGCTGGACAGGGGGCTACGAGCAGTACTTC. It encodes CACWTGGYEQYF.

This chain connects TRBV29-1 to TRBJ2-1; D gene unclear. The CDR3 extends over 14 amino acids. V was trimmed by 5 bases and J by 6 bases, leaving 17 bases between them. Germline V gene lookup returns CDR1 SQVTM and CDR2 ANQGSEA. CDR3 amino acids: CSVCPRQSLNEQFF. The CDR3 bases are TGCAGCGTTTGCCCCAGGCAATCCCTCAATGAGCAGTTCTTC.

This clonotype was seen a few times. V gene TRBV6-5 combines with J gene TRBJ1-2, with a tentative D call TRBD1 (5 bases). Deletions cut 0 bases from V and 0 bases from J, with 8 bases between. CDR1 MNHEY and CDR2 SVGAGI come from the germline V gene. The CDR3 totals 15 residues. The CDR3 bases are TGTGCCAGCAGTTACTCCGGGGACCCTAACTATGGCTACACCTTC. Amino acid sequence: CASSYSGDPNYGYTF.

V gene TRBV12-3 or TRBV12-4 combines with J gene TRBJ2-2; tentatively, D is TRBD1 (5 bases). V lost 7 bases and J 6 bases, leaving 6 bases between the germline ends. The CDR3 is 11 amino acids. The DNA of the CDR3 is TGTGCCAGCAAGGGGCCCGGGGAGCTGTTTTTT. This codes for CASKGPGELFF.

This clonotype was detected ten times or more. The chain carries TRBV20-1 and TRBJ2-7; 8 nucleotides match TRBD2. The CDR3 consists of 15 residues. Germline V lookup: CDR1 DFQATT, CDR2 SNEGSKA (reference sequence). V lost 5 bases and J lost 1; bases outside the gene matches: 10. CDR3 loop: CSASDYSGTSYEQYF. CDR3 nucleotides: TGCAGTGCTTCTGATTATAGCGGGACGTCCTACGAGCAGTACTTC.

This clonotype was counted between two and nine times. Here the CDR3 reads CSAAAVPVGPLLADTQYF. The CDR3 DNA follows: TGCAGTGCTGCCGCCGTCCCCGTGGGACCCCTCTTGGCAGATACGCAGTATTTT. The chain uses TRBV20-1 and TRBJ2-3; D is possibly TRBD1 or TRBD2 (5 bases each). Germline V gene sequence: CDR1 DFQATT, CDR2 SNEGSKA (reference sequence). The CDR3 runs 18 residues. Trimming pared 5 bases from V and 4 bases from J, leaving 28 bases between.

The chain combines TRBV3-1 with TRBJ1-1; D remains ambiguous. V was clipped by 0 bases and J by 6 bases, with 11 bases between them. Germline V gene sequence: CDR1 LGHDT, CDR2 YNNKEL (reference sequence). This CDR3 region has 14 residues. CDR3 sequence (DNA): TGTGCCAGCAGCCAAGATGGAGGGTCCCCTGAAGCTTTCTTT. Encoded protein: CASSQDGGSPEAFF.

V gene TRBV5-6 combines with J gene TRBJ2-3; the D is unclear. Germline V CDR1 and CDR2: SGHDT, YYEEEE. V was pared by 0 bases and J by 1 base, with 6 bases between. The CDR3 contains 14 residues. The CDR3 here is CASSLGSRTDTQYF. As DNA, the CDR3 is TGTGCCAGCAGCTTGGGAAGTCGCACAGATACGCAGTATTTT.

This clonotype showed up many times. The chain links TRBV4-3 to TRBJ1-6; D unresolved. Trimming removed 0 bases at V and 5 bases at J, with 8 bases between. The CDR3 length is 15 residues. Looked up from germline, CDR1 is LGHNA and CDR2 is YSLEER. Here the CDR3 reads CASSQDSSNNSPLHF. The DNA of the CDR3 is TGCGCCAGCAGCCAAGATTCGAGTAATAATTCACCCCTCCACTTT.

CDR3 nucleotides: TGCGCCAGCAGCTTGGTCGGACTAGCGGGAGTCCCGGTCACCGATTCCGAGCAGTACTTC. It yields the protein CASSLVGLAGVPVTDSEQYF. The V and J genes are TRBV5-1 and TRBJ2-7; 13 nucleotides align to TRBD2. V trimming: 0 bases; J trimming: 6 bases; junction bases outside the gene matches: 18. Germline V gene data show CDR1 as SGHRS and CDR2 as YFSETQ. This CDR3 region has 20 residues.